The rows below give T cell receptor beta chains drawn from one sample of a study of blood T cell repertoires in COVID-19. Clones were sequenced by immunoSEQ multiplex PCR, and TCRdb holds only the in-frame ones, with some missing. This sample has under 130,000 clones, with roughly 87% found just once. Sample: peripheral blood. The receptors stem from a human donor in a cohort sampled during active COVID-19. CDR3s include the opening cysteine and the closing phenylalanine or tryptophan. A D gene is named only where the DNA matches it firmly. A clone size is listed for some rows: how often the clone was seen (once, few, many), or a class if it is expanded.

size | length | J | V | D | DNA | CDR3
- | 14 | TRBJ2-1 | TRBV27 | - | TGTGCCAGCAGTTTATTGCCTAGTCAGCATGAGCAGTTCTTC | CASSLLPSQHEQFF
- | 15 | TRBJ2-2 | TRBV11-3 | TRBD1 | TGTGCCAGCAGCCATGGACAGGGGGCTGTCGGGGAGCTGTTTTTT | CASSHGQGAVGELFF
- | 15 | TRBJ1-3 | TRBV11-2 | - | TGTGCCAGCAGCTTAGGAGGGTACTCTGGAAACACCATATATTTT | CASSLGGYSGNTIYF
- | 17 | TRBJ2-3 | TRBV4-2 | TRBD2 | TGTGCCAGCAGCCACGCCGAGGGAGCGGGAGGCACAGATACGCAGTATTTT | CASSHAEGAGGTDTQYF
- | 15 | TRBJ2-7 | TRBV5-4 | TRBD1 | TGTGCCAGCAGCTTGGCCGGGACAGGGGCCCACGAGCAGTACTTC | CASSLAGTGAHEQYF
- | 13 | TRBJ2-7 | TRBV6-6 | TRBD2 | TGTGCCAGCACCGGCGGGAGACACTACGAGCAGTACTTC | CASTGGRHYEQYF
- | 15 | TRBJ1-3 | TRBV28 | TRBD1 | TGTGCCAGCAGTTTGAGACAGGGATCTGGAAACACCATATATTTT | CASSLRQGSGNTIYF
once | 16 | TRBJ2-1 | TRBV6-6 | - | TGTGCCAGCAGTTACGGATCGGGAGATGTCTACAATGAGCAGTTCTTC | CASSYGSGDVYNEQFF
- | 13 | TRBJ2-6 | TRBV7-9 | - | TGTGCCAGCGCAACTCCTGGGGCCAACGTCCTGACTTTC | CASATPGANVLTF
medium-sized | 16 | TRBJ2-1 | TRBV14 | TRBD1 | TGTGCCAGCAGCCAAGAAGTGGGACAGGGGGACAATGAGCAGTTCTTC | CASSQEVGQGDNEQFF
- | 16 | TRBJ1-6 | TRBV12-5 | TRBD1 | TGTGCTAGTGGTCAGGGACAGGGAACCTATAATTCACCCCTCCACTTT | CASGQGQGTYNSPLHF
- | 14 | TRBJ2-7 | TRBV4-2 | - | TGTGCCAGCAGCTCTCAGGGAAGTATCCACGAGCAGTACTTC | CASSSQGSIHEQYF
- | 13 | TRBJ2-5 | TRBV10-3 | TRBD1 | TGTGCCATCAGTGGACAGGGGGTATCATCCCAGTACTTC | CAISGQGVSSQYF
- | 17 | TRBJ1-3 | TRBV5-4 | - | TGTGCCAGCAGCATAAGGCGGGTCGGCAGGTCTGGAAACACCATATATTTT | CASSIRRVGRSGNTIYF
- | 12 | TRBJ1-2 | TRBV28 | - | TGTGCCAGCAGTCAGTCTCGATATGGCTACACCTTC | CASSQSRYGYTF
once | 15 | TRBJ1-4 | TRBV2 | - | TGTGCCAGCAGAGAAGAGGGGTGGACTAATGAAAAACTGTTTTTT | CASREEGWTNEKLFF
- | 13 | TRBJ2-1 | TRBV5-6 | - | TGTGCCAGCAGCTGGCGGGCCTACAATGAGCAGTTCTTC | CASSWRAYNEQFF
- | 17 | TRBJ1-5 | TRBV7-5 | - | TGTGTCAGAAGCCCCCGGGCAGGGGGGCGGTGCAATCAGCCCCAGCATTTT | CVRSPRAGGRCNQPQHF
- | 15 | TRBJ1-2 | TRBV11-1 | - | TGTGCCAGCAGCCGTGAGGCAGGGACTAACTATGGCTACACCTTC | CASSREAGTNYGYTF
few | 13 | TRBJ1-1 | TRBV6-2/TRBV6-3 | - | TGTGCCAGCAGTCGAATCAGGGATACTGAAGCTTTCTTT | CASSRIRDTEAFF
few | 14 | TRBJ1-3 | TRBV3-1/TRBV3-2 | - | TGTGCCAGCAGCCCACAGGGTTCTGGAAACACCATATATTTT | CASSPQGSGNTIYF
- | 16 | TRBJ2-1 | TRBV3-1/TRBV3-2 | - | TGTGCCAGCAGCCCTTTACAGGGAAGGACGTTTGATGAGCAGTTCTTC | CASSPLQGRTFDEQFF
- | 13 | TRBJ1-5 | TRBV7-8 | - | TGTGCCAGCAGTTATAGGACGGGGCAGCCCCAGCATTTT | CASSYRTGQPQHF
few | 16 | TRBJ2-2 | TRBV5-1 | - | TGCGCCAGCACCTCCCTTGGCAGGCTGAACACCGGGGAGCTGTTTTTT | CASTSLGRLNTGELFF
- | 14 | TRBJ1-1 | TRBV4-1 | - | TGCGCCAGCGGTCATTCAGGGGAATACACTGAAGCTTTCTTT | CASGHSGEYTEAFF
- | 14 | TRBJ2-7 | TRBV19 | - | TGTGCCAGTAGACCCGCCTTGACTAGCTACGAGCAGTACTTC | CASRPALTSYEQYF
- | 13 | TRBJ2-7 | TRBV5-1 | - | TGCGCCAGCAGCTTCGGGGGAAGCTACGAGCAGTACTTC | CASSFGGSYEQYF
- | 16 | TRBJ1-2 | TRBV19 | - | TGTGCCAGTAGAGAACCTGGGACATCCCGGCAGTATGGCTACACCTTC | CASREPGTSRQYGYTF
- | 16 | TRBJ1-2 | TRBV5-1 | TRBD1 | TGCGCCAGCAGCCCCAACCGGGACAGGGGGAACTATGGCTACACCTTC | CASSPNRDRGNYGYTF
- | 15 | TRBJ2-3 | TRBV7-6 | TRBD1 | TGTGCCAGCAGGTCACAGGGGGTCGGCACAGATACGCAGTATTTT | CASRSQGVGTDTQYF
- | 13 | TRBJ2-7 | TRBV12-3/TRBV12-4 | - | TGTGCCAGCAGTTTCCGGGGTTCCTACGAGCAGTACTTC | CASSFRGSYEQYF
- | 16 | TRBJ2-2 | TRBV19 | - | TGTGCCAGTAGTATAGGAACAGGGTTGGCTTCCGGGGAGCTGTTTTTT | CASSIGTGLASGELFF